The entry that follows covers one TCR beta chain sequence. The CDR3 contains 14 residues. The V gene lost 6 bases and the J gene lost 4 bases, with 10 bases spanning the gap. The germline V gene has CDR1 SGHTA and CDR2 FQGTGA. The assay was run at deep level. For each subset, genomic DNA was distributed in equal portions over several immunoSEQ plates. Amplification in unsorted PBMC replicate PCRs started from around 0.3 ug DNA, which equals about 33,000 T cell genomes. Clones were sequenced by immunoSEQ multiplex PCR, and TCRdb holds only the in-frame ones, with some missing. The sample has some 490,000 clones; approximately 80% are singletons. These data are taken from a study of shared clonotypes between healthy human individuals. Across the whole study: Donor composition was two women and a few men, aged 18 to 49.

The receptor comes from a woman aged 40 to 50 in good health. Some clones in this sample may be carry-over from other donors' samples. The V call is TRBV7-3, the J call TRBJ2-6; D is undetermined. Sequencing input: PBMCs. The CDR3, as DNA: TGTGCCAGCAGTTCGGCCGGCGGGGCCAACGTCCTGACTTTC. Translation gives CASSSAGGANVLTF.